This T cell receptor (beta chain) derives from a study of cytotoxic CD8 clonotypes in ibrutinib-treated CLL. Findings and limits, study-wide: In comparison with age-matched healthy donors, baseline clonality was higher and tracked circulating CD8+ T-cell counts. Clonality was higher at ibrutinib response and returned toward baseline at progression.

With respect to this clone: Its antigen is not identified.

Trimming left V 0 bases short and J 7 bases short, with 10 bases between. The CDR3 is 13 residues long. The germline CDR1 and CDR2 sequences are SGHRS and YFSETQ. The method was immunoSEQ multiplex PCR; TCRdb's version includes in-frame clones alone and lacks a portion of them. The sample lists approximately 60,000 clones; approximately 50% were seen once. The chain is built from TRBV5-1 and TRBJ1-2, with D perhaps matching TRBD1 (6 bases). The sequence derives from a human donor with chronic lymphocytic leukemia. The sample was PBMCs, taken at disease progression, from a patient treated with ibrutinib. CDR3: CASSLGQAPGYTF. The CDR3 DNA reads as TGCGCCAGCAGCTTGGGACAGGCTCCTGGCTACACCTTC.